The 30 T cell receptor beta chains presented below share a single source sample, sequenced in a study of early T cells in non-severe SARS-CoV-2 infection. TCRdb reprocessed the 5' RACE reads with MiXCR, giving one entry per CDR3 protein. The data contain 55,000 to 70,000 distinct CDR3 sequences, 4.6% of them singletons. The source material was whole blood, sampled at baseline. All receptors derive from an adult who was a healthcare worker with PCR-confirmed SARS-CoV-2 infection or an uninfected control (not recorded which). The donor label of this sample is uncertain.

The chain is built from TRBV5-1 and TRBJ1-1; D unresolved. V was shortened by 2 bases and J by 5 bases, with 16 bases between the two germline ends. The CDR3 sequence is 15 residues long. Germline V gene lookup returns CDR1 SGHRS and CDR2 YFSETQ. DNA for the CDR3: TGCGCCAGCAGCTTTGGGAGCAGGCTTAGGACTGAAGCTTTCTTT. The encoded protein is CASSFGSRLRTEAFF.

The chain couples TRBV29-1 to TRBJ2-2, with 7 bases fitting TRBD2. This CDR3 has 15 residues. Trimming cost V 5 bases and J 0 bases; bases outside gene matches: 6. From germline, CDR1 is SQVTM and CDR2 ANQGSEA. The CDR3 bases are TGCAGCGTTAAATCAGCGGGGACGAACACCGGGGAGCTGTTTTTT. The encoded protein is CSVKSAGTNTGELFF.

This clonotype was seen ten or more times. The chain couples TRBV29-1 to TRBJ2-1; 8 bases line up with TRBD1. Germline V CDR1 and CDR2: SQVTM, ANQGSEA. The CDR3 sequence is 15 residues long. J was trimmed by 2 bases and V by 3 bases; bases with no gene match: 6. In DNA, the CDR3 is TGCAGCGTTGAGAGACAGGGGCTTACCTACAATGAGCAGTTCTTC. Protein: CSVERQGLTYNEQFF.

This chain connects TRBV6-6 to TRBJ2-5; D perhaps matches TRBD2 (5 bases). CDR1 is MNHNY and CDR2 is SVGAGI in the germline V gene (reference sequence). The CDR3 sequence is 13 residues long. The V end was cut by 8 bases, the J end by 4 bases, with 14 bases between. In nucleotides, the CDR3 is TGTGCCAGCGACGGGCTAGCACGAGAGACCCAGTACTTC. Translation: CASDGLARETQYF.

This clonotype has just a few counts. V usage is TRBV10-3 and J usage is TRBJ1-2; TRBD1 might be the D (5 bases). CDR1 and CDR2 (germline): ENHRY, SYGVKD. This CDR3 is 14 amino acids long. Trimming removed 8 bases at V and 0 bases at J, with 13 bases between. The CDR3 DNA reads as TGTGCCATCGCTCATCAGGGATCTAACTATGGCTACACCTTC. As protein: CAIAHQGSNYGYTF.

In this sample, this clonotype turned up many times. The rearrangement uses TRBV6-5 and TRBJ1-2; D not certain. Germline-derived CDR1 and CDR2 are MNHEY and SVGAGI. The CDR3 sequence is 14 residues long. V dropped 5 bases and J dropped 4 bases, with 14 bases sitting between them. The CDR3 loop is CASSDHRPPYGYTF. CDR3 coding DNA: TGTGCCAGCAGTGATCACAGACCTCCCTATGGCTACACCTTC.

This clonotype was picked up many times. V gene TRBV11-2 combines with J gene TRBJ2-7; D remains unclear. The germline V gene encodes CDR1 SGHAT and CDR2 FQNNGV. V was trimmed by 2 bases and J by 0 bases, leaving 11 bases between them. CDR3 length: 15 amino acids. CDR3 nucleotides: TGTGCCAGCAGCTTAAGAGCCCTGGTCTCCTACGAGCAGTACTTC. It yields the protein CASSLRALVSYEQYF.

This clonotype was counted many times. The rearrangement links TRBV29-1 to TRBJ2-7; a weak D match, TRBD2 (6 bases). The CDR3 runs to 14 residues. The germline CDR1 and CDR2 sequences are SQVTM and ANQGSEA. V shed 4 bases and J shed 2 bases, with 15 bases lying between them. CDR3 DNA sequence: TGCAGCGTTGGGTTGCGGGATGCCACCTACGAGCAGTACTTC. It codes for CSVGLRDATYEQYF.

This clonotype was observed many times. The V call is TRBV30, the J call TRBJ2-3, with TRBD2 as a possible D gene (6 bases). Per the germline V gene, CDR1 is GTSNPN and CDR2 is SVGIG (reference sequence). V lost 1 base, J lost 1 base, and 9 bases lay in between. The CDR3 is 14 amino acids. Written as DNA, the CDR3 is TGTGCCTGGAGTGCCGGGGGAGGCACAGATACGCAGTATTTT. Translated: CAWSAGGGTDTQYF.

In its sample, this clonotype was seen many times. V gene TRBV20-1 combines with J gene TRBJ2-7; no clear D gene. Germline V lookup: CDR1 DFQATT, CDR2 SNEGSKA (reference sequence). This CDR3 contains 13 residues. Trimming removed 1 base at V and 7 bases at J, with 14 bases between. The CDR3 is CSARVERVGEQYF. The CDR3 coding sequence is TGCAGTGCTAGAGTGGAAAGGGTCGGGGAGCAGTACTTC.

In its sample, this clonotype was seen many times. The chain uses TRBV6-1 and TRBJ2-1; 8 nucleotides align to TRBD1. There are 15 residues in the CDR3. J gave up 1 base and V 3 bases, and 2 bases lay outside the gene matches. Germline V lookup: CDR1 MNHNS, CDR2 SASEGT. The CDR3 loop reads CASSDYRGSYNEQFF. The DNA of the CDR3 is TGTGCCAGCAGTGACTACAGGGGGTCCTACAATGAGCAGTTCTTC.

This clonotype turned up a few times. The V call is TRBV11-3, the J call TRBJ1-5; maybe TRBD1 (5 bases). Trimming left V 4 bases short and J 0 bases short, with 16 bases between. This CDR3 is 17 amino acids long. Germline CDR1 is SGHNT and CDR2 is YENEEA. The CDR3 region is CASSSGFMASSNQPQHF. CDR3 bases: TGTGCCAGCAGCTCAGGGTTCATGGCTAGTAGCAATCAGCCCCAGCATTTT.

This clonotype was seen a handful of times. The chain has TRBV5-1 and TRBJ2-7; unclear D gene. Per germline, CDR1 SGHRS and CDR2 YFSETQ. The V end lost 0 bases, the J end lost 2 bases, and 9 bases lay between the germline ends. The CDR3 extends over 14 amino acids. The CDR3 sequence is CASSLAPGTYEQYF. The CDR3 nucleotides read TGCGCCAGCAGCTTGGCCCCGGGTACCTACGAGCAGTACTTC. Drawing the rest from reference TRBV5-1 and TRBJ2-7, the complete variable domain is KAGVTQTPRYLIKTRGQQVTLSCSPISGHRSVSWYQQTPGQGLQFLFEYFSETQRNKGNFPGRFSGRQFSNSRSEMNVSTLELGDSALYLCASSLAPGTYEQYFGPGTRLTVT.

This clonotype has at least ten counts. The gene calls are TRBV20-1 and TRBJ1-5; D uncertain. Trimming took 0 bases from V and 0 from J, leaving 15 bases between them. The CDR3 is 17 amino acids. Germline V lookup: CDR1 DFQATT, CDR2 SNEGSKA (reference sequence). The CDR3 region is CSARDLRGTYSNQPQHF. In nucleotides, the CDR3 is TGCAGTGCTAGAGATCTGCGGGGAACCTATAGCAATCAGCCCCAGCATTTT.

In its sample, this clonotype was seen a few times. The chain combines TRBV5-1 with TRBJ1-6; TRBD1 matches at 7 bases. The CDR3 spans 14 residues. V shed 6 bases, J shed 9 bases, and the junction held 9 bases outside the gene matches. The germline V gene encodes CDR1 SGHRS and CDR2 YFSETQ. In DNA form, the CDR3 reads TGCGCCAGCACCATGGACAGGCAAGGTTCACCCCTCCACTTT. This encodes CASTMDRQGSPLHF.

This clonotype came up many times. V and J are TRBV7-6 and TRBJ1-2, with a possible D match to TRBD1 (5 bases). This CDR3 spans 12 amino acids. CDR1 is SGHVS and CDR2 is FNYEAQ in the germline V gene. V lost 5 bases to trimming and J lost 7 bases, with 11 bases between them. CDR3 region: CASSGGDFGYTF. As DNA, the CDR3 is TGTGCCAGCAGCGGTGGGGACTTTGGCTACACCTTC.

This clonotype was counted ten times or more. The gene calls are TRBV7-9 and TRBJ2-1, with D tentatively TRBD1 (6 bases). Between the trimmed V and J ends, which lost 5 bases and 7 bases, there was a span of 15 bases. This CDR3 spans 14 amino acids. Germline V gene data show CDR1 as SEHNR and CDR2 as FQNEAQ (reference sequence). CDR3 DNA: TGTGCCAGCAGCCCTAAGGACAGTTTAAATGAGCAGTTCTTC. Encoded protein: CASSPKDSLNEQFF.

The table lists this clonotype with a few counts. The chain couples TRBV19 to TRBJ2-3, with a possible D match to TRBD1 (5 bases). The ends were cut back, 6 bases at V and 2 bases at J, with 15 bases in the middle. Germline CDR1 reads LNHDA; CDR2 reads SQIVND (reference sequence). There are 15 residues in the CDR3. The CDR3 loop is CASSREWSPTDTQYF. In DNA, the CDR3 is TGTGCCAGTAGCAGGGAATGGAGCCCCACAGATACGCAGTATTTT.

The sample holds many counts of this clonotype. The chain carries TRBV11-3 and TRBJ2-1; possibly TRBD1 or TRBD2 for D (5 bases each). This CDR3 has 14 amino acids. Trimming removed 6 bases from V and 0 bases from J, with 9 bases in between. Germline V gene data show CDR1 as SGHNT and CDR2 as YENEEA. CDR3 sequence reads: CASSAGSSYNEQFF. CDR3 nucleotides: TGTGCCAGCAGTGCAGGGAGCTCCTACAATGAGCAGTTCTTC.

This clonotype was seen a few times. The V gene is TRBV2, the J gene TRBJ2-7; no clear D. This CDR3 has 12 amino acids. Germline lookup yields CDR1 SNHLY and CDR2 FYNNEI. Trimming left V 6 bases short and J 2 bases short, with 8 bases between. Here the CDR3 DNA reads TGTGCCAGCAGCGCTATACCCTACGAGCAGTACTTC. This sequence encodes CASSAIPYEQYF.

This clonotype was found many times. The V and J genes are TRBV7-6 and TRBJ2-7; no definite D call. Trimming stripped 1 base from V and 5 bases from J, with 6 bases between. The length of the CDR3 is 12 residues. From germline, CDR1 is SGHVS and CDR2 FNYEAQ. The CDR3 spells CASSLVGHEQYF. For the CDR3, the DNA is TGTGCCAGCAGCTTAGTCGGGCACGAGCAGTACTTC.

This clonotype was counted ten times or more. The V and J genes are TRBV6-1 and TRBJ1-5, with 12 bases matching TRBD1. The length of the CDR3 is 16 residues. V lost 5 bases and J lost 11; bases outside the gene matches: 13. Germline CDR1 MNHNS, CDR2 SASEGT. The CDR3 coding sequence is TGTGCCAGCAGTCCCTGGGGGACAGGGGGCGACAAGGCCCAGCATTTT. The encoded protein is CASSPWGTGGDKAQHF.

This sequence joins TRBV5-1 and TRBJ2-1; TRBD1 or TRBD2 may be the D gene (5 bases each). Between the trimmed V and J ends, which lost 2 bases and 6 bases, there was a span of 9 bases. The V gene's germline CDR1 is SGHRS and CDR2 YFSETQ. This CDR3 spans 13 amino acids. The CDR3 coding sequence is TGCGCCAGCAGCTTATGGGGGTTCAATGAGCAGTTCTTC. It specifies CASSLWGFNEQFF.

This clonotype was recorded many times. This sequence joins TRBV6-6 and TRBJ1-2; TRBD1 aligns across 10 bases. The CDR3 is 15 amino acids. From germline, CDR1 is MNHNY and CDR2 SVGAGI (reference sequence). Losses at the gene ends were 6 bases for V and 1 base for J; bases not matched to a gene: 5. The CDR3 DNA is TGTGCCAGCAGGCCCCGGACAGGGGGTAACTATGGCTACACCTTC. This gives the protein CASRPRTGGNYGYTF.

This clonotype was counted ten times or more. This rearrangement joins TRBV29-1 to TRBJ1-1, with D tentatively TRBD1 (5 bases). The CDR3 spans 12 residues. V was clipped by 7 bases and J by 3 bases, with 12 bases between them. CDR1 and CDR2 (germline): SQVTM, ANQGSEA. The CDR3 region has the DNA TGCAGCGGAGGATCGGGGGACACTGAAGCTTTCTTT. Its translation is CSGGSGDTEAFF.

The CDR3 reads CASSLGGQGGLNQPQHF. Written as DNA, the CDR3 is TGTGCCAGCAGTTTAGGGGGACAGGGAGGCCTCAATCAGCCCCAGCATTTT. This sequence joins TRBV12-3 or TRBV12-4 and TRBJ1-5, with 9 nucleotides matching TRBD1. Trimming took 1 base from V and 3 from J; bases not matched to a gene: 7. CDR3 size: 17 residues.

This clonotype came up many times. The chain links TRBV7-9 to TRBJ2-7; possible D gene TRBD2, 6 bases. Per germline, CDR1 SEHNR and CDR2 FQNEAQ (reference sequence). The CDR3 is made up of 17 amino acids. V lost 5 bases to trimming and J lost 2 bases, with 22 bases between them. The CDR3 DNA reads as TGTGCCAGCAGCCCAATATCTCCCGGGACTGTAACCTACGAGCAGTACTTC. Translation: CASSPISPGTVTYEQYF.

Only a few counts were recorded for this clonotype. One end of the junction fails to match germline, which may point to a read error. The V gene is TRBV5-4, the J gene TRBJ1-1; TRBD1 aligns across 8 bases. The germline V gene encodes CDR1 SGHNT and CDR2 YYREEE (reference sequence). The CDR3 runs 13 residues. The CDR3: CASSFGQGGEVFF. DNA of the CDR3: TGTGCCAGCAGCTTCGGACAGGGAGGTGAAGTTTTCTTT.

This clonotype was seen a few times. The V gene is TRBV5-4, the J gene TRBJ2-3, with D uncertain. Looked up from germline, CDR1 is SGHNT and CDR2 is YYREEE (reference sequence). Trimming took 3 bases from V and 2 from J, leaving 16 bases between them. This CDR3 contains 16 residues. The chain's CDR3 is CASSSDSDPSTDTQYF. As DNA, the CDR3 is TGTGCCAGCAGCTCAGATTCGGACCCTTCCACAGATACGCAGTATTTT.

Concerning this clonotype itself: Its ends do not fully match the called genes, so a read error is possible. The V and J genes are TRBV7-9 and TRBJ1-1, with unresolved D. Germline V lookup: CDR1 SEHNR, CDR2 FQNEAQ (reference sequence). This CDR3 is built from 15 residues. For the CDR3, the DNA is TGTGCCAGCAGCTTAAAGTCAGGCAGGAACACTGAAGCCTTCTTT. Its protein is CASSLKSGRNTEAFF.